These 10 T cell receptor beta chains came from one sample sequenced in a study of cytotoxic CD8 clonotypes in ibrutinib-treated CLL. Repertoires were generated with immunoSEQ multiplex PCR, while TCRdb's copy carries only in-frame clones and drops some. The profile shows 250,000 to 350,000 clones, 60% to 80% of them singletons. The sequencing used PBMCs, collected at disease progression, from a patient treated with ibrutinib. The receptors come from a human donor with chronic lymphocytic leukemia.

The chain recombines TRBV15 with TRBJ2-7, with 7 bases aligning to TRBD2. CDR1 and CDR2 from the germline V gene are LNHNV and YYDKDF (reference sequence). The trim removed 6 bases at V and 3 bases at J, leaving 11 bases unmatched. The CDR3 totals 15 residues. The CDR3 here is CATSRSSSGIYEQYF. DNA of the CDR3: TGTGCCACCAGTCGGTCGTCTAGCGGAATCTACGAGCAGTACTTC.

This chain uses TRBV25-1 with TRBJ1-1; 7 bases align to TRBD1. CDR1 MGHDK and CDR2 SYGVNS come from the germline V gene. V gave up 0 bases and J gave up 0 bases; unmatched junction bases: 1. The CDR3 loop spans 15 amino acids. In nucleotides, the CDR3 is TGTGCCAGCAGTGAATATACAGGGGTGAACACTGAAGCTTTCTTT. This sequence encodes CASSEYTGVNTEAFF.

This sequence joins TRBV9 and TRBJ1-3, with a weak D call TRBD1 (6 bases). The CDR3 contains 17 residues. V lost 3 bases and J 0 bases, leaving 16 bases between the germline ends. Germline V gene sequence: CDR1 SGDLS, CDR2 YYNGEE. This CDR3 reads CASSALPTGHSGNTIYF. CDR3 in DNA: TGTGCCAGCAGCGCTCTCCCGACAGGCCACTCTGGAAACACCATATATTTT. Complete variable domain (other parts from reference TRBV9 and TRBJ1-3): DSGVTQTPKHLITATGQRVTLRCSPRSGDLSVYWYQQSLDQGLQFLIQYYNGEERAKGNILERFSAQQFPDLHSELNLSSLELGDSALYFCASSALPTGHSGNTIYFGEGSWLTVV.

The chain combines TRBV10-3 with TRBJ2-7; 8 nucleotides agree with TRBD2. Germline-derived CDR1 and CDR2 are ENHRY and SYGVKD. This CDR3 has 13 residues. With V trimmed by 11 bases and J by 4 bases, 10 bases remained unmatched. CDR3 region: CAANGGGSYEQYF. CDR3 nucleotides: TGTGCCGCGAACGGGGGGGGTTCTTACGAGCAGTACTTC.

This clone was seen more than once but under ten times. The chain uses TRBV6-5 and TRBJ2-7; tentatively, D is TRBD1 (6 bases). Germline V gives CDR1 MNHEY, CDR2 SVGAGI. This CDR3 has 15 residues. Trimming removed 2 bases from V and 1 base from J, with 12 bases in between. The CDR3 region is CASSYIRDISYEQYF. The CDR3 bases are TGTGCCAGCAGTTACATCCGGGACATTTCCTACGAGCAGTACTTC.

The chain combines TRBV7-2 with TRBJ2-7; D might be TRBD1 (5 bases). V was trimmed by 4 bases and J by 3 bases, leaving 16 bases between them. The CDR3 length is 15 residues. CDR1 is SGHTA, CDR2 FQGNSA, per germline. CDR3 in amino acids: CASSSRQTIYYEQYF. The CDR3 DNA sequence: TGTGCCAGCAGCTCTAGACAGACCATCTACTACGAGCAGTACTTC.

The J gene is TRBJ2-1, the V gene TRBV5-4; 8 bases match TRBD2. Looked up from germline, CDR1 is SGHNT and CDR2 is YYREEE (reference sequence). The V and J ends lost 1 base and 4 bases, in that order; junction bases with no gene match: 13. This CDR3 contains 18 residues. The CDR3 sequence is CASSLLPLWRGVYNEQFF. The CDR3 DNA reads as TGTGCCAGCAGCTTGTTACCCCTTTGGCGGGGGGTTTACAATGAGCAGTTCTTC.

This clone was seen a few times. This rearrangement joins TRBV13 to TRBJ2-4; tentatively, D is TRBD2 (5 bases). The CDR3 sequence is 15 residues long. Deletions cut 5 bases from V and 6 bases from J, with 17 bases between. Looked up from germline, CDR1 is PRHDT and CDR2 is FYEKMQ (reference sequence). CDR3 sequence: CASSPFVGVGNIQYF. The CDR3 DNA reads TGTGCCAGCAGCCCCTTTGTGGGAGTGGGAAACATTCAGTACTTC. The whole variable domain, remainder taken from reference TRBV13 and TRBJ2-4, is AAGVIQSPRHLIKEKRETATLKCYPIPRHDTVYWYQQGPGQDPQFLISFYEKMQSDKGSIPDRFSAQQFSDYHSELNMSSLELGDSALYFCASSPFVGVGNIQYFGAGTRLSVL.

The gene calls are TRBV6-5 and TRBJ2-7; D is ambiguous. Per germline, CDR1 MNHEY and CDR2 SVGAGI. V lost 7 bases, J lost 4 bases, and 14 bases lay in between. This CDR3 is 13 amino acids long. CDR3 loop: CASTSQVGYEQYF. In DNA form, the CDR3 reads TGTGCCAGCACCTCCCAGGTGGGATACGAGCAGTACTTC.

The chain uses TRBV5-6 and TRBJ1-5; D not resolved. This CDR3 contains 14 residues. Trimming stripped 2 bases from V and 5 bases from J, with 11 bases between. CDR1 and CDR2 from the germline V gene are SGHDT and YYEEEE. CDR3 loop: CASSFARADQPQHF. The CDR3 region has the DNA TGTGCCAGCAGCTTTGCCCGGGCCGATCAGCCCCAGCATTTT.